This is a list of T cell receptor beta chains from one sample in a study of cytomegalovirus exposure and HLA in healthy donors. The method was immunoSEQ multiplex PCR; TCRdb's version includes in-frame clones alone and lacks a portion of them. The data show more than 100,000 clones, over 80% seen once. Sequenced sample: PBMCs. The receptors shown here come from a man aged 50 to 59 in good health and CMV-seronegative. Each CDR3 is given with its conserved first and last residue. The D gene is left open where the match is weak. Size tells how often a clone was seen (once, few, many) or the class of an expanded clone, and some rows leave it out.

CDR3 protein: CASSKGALAGFGELFF
CDR3 DNA: TGTGCCAGCAGCAAAGGCGCACTAGCGGGATTCGGGGAGCTGTTTTTT
V gene: TRBV9
clone size: -
D gene: TRBD2
CDR3 length: 16
J gene: TRBJ2-2

CDR3 protein: CASSLLGQALYGYTF
CDR3 DNA: TGCGCCAGCAGCTTGTTGGGGCAGGCGCTCTATGGCTACACCTTC
V gene: TRBV5-1
clone size: few
D gene: -
CDR3 length: 15
J gene: TRBJ1-2

CDR3 protein: CASSLLGLADYEQYF
CDR3 DNA: TGTGCCAGCAGTTTATTGGGACTAGCGGACTACGAGCAGTACTTC
V gene: TRBV27
clone size: -
D gene: TRBD2
CDR3 length: 15
J gene: TRBJ2-7

CDR3 protein: CASSEGSYGYTF
CDR3 DNA: TGTGCCAGCAGTGAAGGGAGCTATGGCTACACCTTC
V gene: TRBV2
clone size: -
D gene: -
CDR3 length: 12
J gene: TRBJ1-2

CDR3 protein: CASSVTASPNEQYF
CDR3 DNA: TGCGCCAGCAGCGTAACAGCTTCCCCCAACGAGCAGTACTTC
V gene: TRBV5-1
clone size: -
D gene: -
CDR3 length: 14
J gene: TRBJ2-7

CDR3 protein: CASSLKRNTEAFF
CDR3 DNA: TGTGCCAGCAGCTTAAAGAGAAACACTGAAGCTTTCTTT
V gene: TRBV11-2
clone size: -
D gene: -
CDR3 length: 13
J gene: TRBJ1-1

CDR3 protein: CASSQDRQNSPLHF
CDR3 DNA: TGTGCCAGCAGTCAAGACAGACAAAATTCACCCCTCCACTTT
V gene: TRBV6-4
clone size: -
D gene: -
CDR3 length: 14
J gene: TRBJ1-6

CDR3 protein: CASSQEGTGTSGANVLTF
CDR3 DNA: TGTGCCAGCAGCCAAGAAGGGACAGGGACTTCTGGGGCCAACGTCCTGACTTTC
V gene: TRBV4-2
clone size: -
D gene: TRBD1
CDR3 length: 18
J gene: TRBJ2-6

CDR3 protein: CASSPYGGPGYEQYF
CDR3 DNA: TGTGCCAGCAGCCCTTACGGGGGGCCGGGCTACGAGCAGTACTTC
V gene: TRBV7-3
clone size: -
D gene: -
CDR3 length: 15
J gene: TRBJ2-7

CDR3 protein: CASNGRFYEQYF
CDR3 DNA: TGTGCCAGCAACGGCAGGTTCTACGAGCAGTACTTC
V gene: TRBV6-1
clone size: -
D gene: -
CDR3 length: 12
J gene: TRBJ2-7

CDR3 protein: CSVRPGGDQPQHF
CDR3 DNA: TGCAGCGTCCGACCGGGAGGAGATCAGCCCCAGCATTTT
V gene: TRBV29-1
clone size: -
D gene: -
CDR3 length: 13
J gene: TRBJ1-5

CDR3 protein: CASTTGTSVDNEQFF
CDR3 DNA: TGTGCCAGCACCACCGGGACTAGCGTCGACAATGAGCAGTTCTTC
V gene: TRBV27
clone size: -
D gene: TRBD2
CDR3 length: 15
J gene: TRBJ2-1

CDR3 protein: CASSVSGTVDEQYF
CDR3 DNA: TGTGCCAGCAGCGTTAGCGGGACGGTCGACGAGCAGTACTTC
V gene: TRBV13
clone size: -
D gene: TRBD2
CDR3 length: 14
J gene: TRBJ2-7

CDR3 protein: CASSEGPQGTAGNTIYF
CDR3 DNA: TGTGCCAGCAGCGAGGGCCCACAGGGCACCGCTGGAAACACCATATATTTT
V gene: TRBV9
clone size: -
D gene: -
CDR3 length: 17
J gene: TRBJ1-3

CDR3 protein: CASSPGEDRDIRYEQYF
CDR3 DNA: TGTGCCAGTAGTCCCGGAGAAGACAGGGATATTCGGTACGAGCAGTACTTC
V gene: TRBV19
clone size: -
D gene: TRBD1
CDR3 length: 17
J gene: TRBJ2-7

CDR3 protein: CASSSGDISLGHEQFF
CDR3 DNA: TGTGCCAGCAGTTCAGGGGACATTTCCTTAGGGCATGAGCAGTTCTTC
V gene: TRBV27
clone size: -
D gene: -
CDR3 length: 16
J gene: TRBJ2-1

CDR3 protein: CASSLDRGTEAFF
CDR3 DNA: TGCGCCAGCAGCTTGGACAGGGGTACTGAAGCTTTCTTT
V gene: TRBV5-1
clone size: -
D gene: TRBD1
CDR3 length: 13
J gene: TRBJ1-1

CDR3 protein: CSVEGASVPPLEQYF
CDR3 DNA: TGCAGCGTTGAAGGTGCTAGCGTCCCACCTCTCGAGCAGTACTTC
V gene: TRBV29-1
clone size: -
D gene: -
CDR3 length: 15
J gene: TRBJ2-7

CDR3 protein: CASSVAQGNEQFF
CDR3 DNA: TGTGCCAGCAGCGTAGCTCAGGGCAACGAGCAGTTCTTC
V gene: TRBV9
clone size: once
D gene: -
CDR3 length: 13
J gene: TRBJ2-1

CDR3 protein: CASSVGWAGREQYF
CDR3 DNA: TGTGCCAGCAGCGTAGGGTGGGCAGGGCGCGAGCAGTACTTC
V gene: TRBV9
clone size: -
D gene: -
CDR3 length: 14
J gene: TRBJ2-7

CDR3 protein: CASEKLRGELTDTQYF
CDR3 DNA: TGTGCCAGCGAAAAACTTCGGGGGGAGTTAACAGATACGCAGTATTTT
V gene: TRBV7-9
clone size: few
D gene: TRBD2
CDR3 length: 16
J gene: TRBJ2-3

CDR3 protein: CASSLTGGEAFF
CDR3 DNA: TGTGCCAGCAGCCTAACAGGGGGTGAAGCTTTCTTT
V gene: TRBV7-9
clone size: few
D gene: TRBD1
CDR3 length: 12
J gene: TRBJ1-1

CDR3 protein: CASSINADRQETQYF
CDR3 DNA: TGCGCCAGCAGCATTAACGCCGACAGGCAAGAGACCCAGTACTTC
V gene: TRBV5-1
clone size: -
D gene: -
CDR3 length: 15
J gene: TRBJ2-5

CDR3 protein: CASSEGLAGREQFF
CDR3 DNA: TGTGCCAGCAGTGAAGGACTAGCGGGGCGAGAGCAGTTCTTC
V gene: TRBV2
clone size: -
D gene: TRBD2
CDR3 length: 14
J gene: TRBJ2-1

CDR3 protein: CASSEGATSGYEQYF
CDR3 DNA: TGTGCCAGCAGTGAGGGAGCCACCAGCGGGTACGAGCAGTACTTC
V gene: TRBV25-1
clone size: -
D gene: -
CDR3 length: 15
J gene: TRBJ2-7

CDR3 protein: CASSMSGLSETQYF
CDR3 DNA: TGTGCCAGTAGTATGTCAGGACTATCGGAGACCCAGTACTTC
V gene: TRBV19
clone size: -
D gene: -
CDR3 length: 14
J gene: TRBJ2-5

CDR3 protein: CASRLRARGDTQYF
CDR3 DNA: TGTGCCAGCAGGCTAAGGGCCAGAGGGGATACGCAGTATTTT
V gene: TRBV27
clone size: -
D gene: -
CDR3 length: 14
J gene: TRBJ2-3

CDR3 protein: CASSPTRARGAKNIQYF
CDR3 DNA: TGTGCCAGCTCACCTACCCGGGCTAGGGGGGCCAAAAACATTCAGTACTTC
V gene: TRBV18
clone size: -
D gene: -
CDR3 length: 17
J gene: TRBJ2-4

CDR3 protein: CAISEQRGSSYNEQFF
CDR3 DNA: TGTGCCATCAGTGAGCAACGCGGGAGCTCCTACAATGAGCAGTTCTTC
V gene: TRBV10-3
clone size: -
D gene: TRBD2
CDR3 length: 16
J gene: TRBJ2-1

CDR3 protein: CASSLGGLNTEAFF
CDR3 DNA: TGTGCCAGCAGCTTAGGAGGTCTGAACACTGAAGCTTTCTTT
V gene: TRBV7-3
clone size: -
D gene: -
CDR3 length: 14
J gene: TRBJ1-1

CDR3 protein: CASSRGTYEQYF
CDR3 DNA: TGTGCCAGCAGTCGCGGGACCTACGAGCAGTACTTC
V gene: TRBV6-5
clone size: -
D gene: -
CDR3 length: 12
J gene: TRBJ2-7

CDR3 protein: CASSPITGGRSGNTIYF
CDR3 DNA: TGTGCCAGCAGCCCAATCACAGGGGGCCGCTCTGGAAACACCATATATTTT
V gene: TRBV7-2
clone size: -
D gene: TRBD1
CDR3 length: 17
J gene: TRBJ1-3

CDR3 protein: CASSAGEGNVLTF
CDR3 DNA: TGTGCCAGTAGTGCCGGGGAGGGCAACGTCCTGACTTTC
V gene: TRBV19
clone size: -
D gene: TRBD2
CDR3 length: 13
J gene: TRBJ2-6

CDR3 protein: CASSYSTGGGYTF
CDR3 DNA: TGTGCCAGCAGTTACTCGACAGGGGGTGGCTACACCTTC
V gene: TRBV6-5
clone size: -
D gene: TRBD1
CDR3 length: 13
J gene: TRBJ1-2

CDR3 protein: CSAQAGGGYNEQFF
CDR3 DNA: TGCAGCGCTCAAGCGGGAGGGGGTTACAATGAGCAGTTCTTC
V gene: TRBV29-1
clone size: -
D gene: TRBD2
CDR3 length: 14
J gene: TRBJ2-1

CDR3 protein: CASQHSLKEEGEQYF
CDR3 DNA: TGTGCCAGCCAACATTCGCTCAAAGAGGAAGGCGAGCAGTACTTC
V gene: TRBV5-8
clone size: -
D gene: -
CDR3 length: 15
J gene: TRBJ2-7

CDR3 protein: CASRERQGGKTQYF
CDR3 DNA: TGTGCCAGTAGGGAGCGACAGGGCGGTAAGACCCAGTACTTC
V gene: TRBV19
clone size: -
D gene: TRBD1
CDR3 length: 14
J gene: TRBJ2-5

CDR3 protein: CASSDGFGLNTEAFF
CDR3 DNA: TGTGCCAGCAGTGATGGCTTCGGGTTGAACACTGAAGCTTTCTTT
V gene: TRBV2
clone size: -
D gene: -
CDR3 length: 15
J gene: TRBJ1-1

CDR3 protein: CASSQAVRRVVPNEQFF
CDR3 DNA: TGTGCCAGCAGCCAAGCTGTACGGAGAGTCGTGCCCAATGAGCAGTTCTTC
V gene: TRBV4-2
clone size: -
D gene: -
CDR3 length: 17
J gene: TRBJ2-1

CDR3 protein: CASSIDGGTSGYNEQFF
CDR3 DNA: TGTGCCAGTAGTATAGATGGAGGGACTAGCGGGTACAATGAGCAGTTCTTC
V gene: TRBV19
clone size: -
D gene: TRBD2
CDR3 length: 17
J gene: TRBJ2-1

CDR3 protein: CASLHRRTNEKLFF
CDR3 DNA: TGTGCCAGCCTTCACAGGCGGACTAATGAAAAACTGTTTTTT
V gene: TRBV28
clone size: -
D gene: -
CDR3 length: 14
J gene: TRBJ1-4

CDR3 protein: CAITIGQGEYGYTF
CDR3 DNA: TGTGCCATCACAATAGGACAGGGAGAATATGGCTACACCTTC
V gene: TRBV10-3
clone size: -
D gene: TRBD1
CDR3 length: 14
J gene: TRBJ1-2

CDR3 protein: CASSGIQGYEQYF
CDR3 DNA: TGTGCCAGCAGTGGGATCCAGGGCTACGAGCAGTACTTC
V gene: TRBV6-6
clone size: -
D gene: -
CDR3 length: 13
J gene: TRBJ2-7

CDR3 protein: CASSLVEGSYGYTF
CDR3 DNA: TGTGCCAGCAGCTTGGTTGAGGGTTCCTATGGCTACACCTTC
V gene: TRBV5-5
clone size: -
D gene: -
CDR3 length: 14
J gene: TRBJ1-2